One T cell receptor beta chain is described in this entry. As the sequencing template, cDNA was produced by extracting RNA and reverse transcribing it. The data were produced by immunoSEQ multiplex PCR, yet TCRdb's version contains in-frame clones alone and is incomplete. The table lists 87,000 or so clones, around 71% of them singletons. This record belongs to a study of CD8+ T cells in alopecia areata. Treatment in this sample: oral pan-JAK inhibitor, 5-10 mg twice daily. PBMCs, the starting material, were the source of sorted CD4+ and CD8+ T cells. Germline V gives CDR1 LNHDA, CDR2 SQIVND (reference sequence). This CDR3 has 13 residues. V shed 8 bases, J shed 6 bases, and the junction held 4 bases outside the gene matches.

The source was CD8+ T cells sorted from blood, collected at week 44, from a patient treated with tofacitinib. The rearrangement uses TRBV19 and TRBJ2-7; TRBD2 matches 13 bases. The receptor was derived from a human donor with alopecia areata. The DNA of the CDR3 is TGTGCCAGTGGCAGGACTAGCGGGGGCGAGCAGTACTTC. It codes for CASGRTSGGEQYF.